A single sample is the source of the 19 T cell receptor beta chains below, sequenced in a study of blood T cells in healthy people across ages. Together with a sample-barcoded 5' primer, a J-beta primer mix was included in a second PCR lasting about 7 to 12 cycles. In TCRdb, the 5' RACE reads were re-called with MiXCR into one record per CDR3 protein. The sample holds about 810,000 distinct CDR3 sequences, around 34% seen once. The sequencing input was blood. The receptors stem from a man aged 18 to 29 in good health.

Remarks on this clonotype: A much larger clonotype is one base distant, so this may be a read error. The gene calls are TRBV7-3 and TRBJ2-7, with TRBD2 matching over 8 bases. The J call may not be correct, given that the DNA end is closer to TRBJ2-5. This CDR3 contains 14 residues. The germline gives CDR1 SGHTA, CDR2 FQGTGA. CDR3 nucleotides: TGTGCCAGCAGCGCGACTAGCGCGGGTGAGACCCAGTACTTC. Its protein is CASSATSAGETQYF.

The chain combines TRBV12-3 or TRBV12-4 with TRBJ2-7; tentative D call: TRBD1 (6 bases). The J call could be wrong; TRBJ2-5 is a better fit for the DNA end. This CDR3 comprises 13 residues. The CDR3 sequence: CASRDSSEETQYF. The CDR3 DNA follows: TGTGCCAGCAGGGACAGTTCGGAAGAGACCCAGTACTTC.

This clonotype was observed many times. The J gene is TRBJ2-3, the V gene TRBV5-1; TRBD1 aligns across 8 bases. Germline values: CDR1 SGHRS, CDR2 YFSETQ. The V gene end was trimmed by 4 bases and the J gene end by 6 bases; junction bases not matched to a gene: 10. This CDR3 contains 15 residues. CDR3 protein: CASSRTGTGQDTQYF. The CDR3 DNA sequence: TGCGCCAGCAGCCGCACCGGGACAGGTCAGGATACGCAGTATTTT.

Only a few counts were recorded for this clonotype. This chain connects TRBV6-5 to TRBJ1-1, with 9 positions matching TRBD1. Germline V CDR1 and CDR2: MNHEY, SVGAGI. This CDR3 contains 14 residues. After removal of 5 bases from V and 7 bases from J, the junction contained 8 bases not matched to a gene. CDR3 sequence: CASSTGTGQLEAFF. DNA for the CDR3: TGTGCCAGCAGTACCGGGACAGGGCAACTTGAAGCTTTCTTT.

There are a few counts of this clonotype. The chain links TRBV4-2 to TRBJ2-3; D not certain. The CDR3 contains 14 residues. V was cut by 0 bases and J by 6 bases, with 10 bases left in between. Germline V lookup: CDR1 LGHNA, CDR2 YNFKEQ. Here the CDR3 reads CASSQDRLSDTQYF. The CDR3 DNA follows: TGTGCCAGCAGCCAAGATCGCCTGTCGGATACGCAGTATTTT.

The chain uses TRBV12-3 or TRBV12-4 and TRBJ2-3, with TRBD1 matching over 7 bases. The CDR3 covers 16 residues. V lost 5 bases, J lost 2 bases, and 10 bases stayed unmatched. Written as DNA, the CDR3 is TGTGCCAGCAGTGAGGCCGGGACAGAAAACACAGATACGCAGTATTTT. It yields the protein CASSEAGTENTDTQYF.

This clonotype has more than one count but fewer than ten. The chain combines TRBV6-6 with TRBJ2-3; D may correspond to TRBD1 or TRBD2 (5 bases each). V dropped 6 bases and J dropped 4 bases, with 17 bases sitting between them. CDR1 MNHNY and CDR2 SVGAGI come from the germline V gene (reference sequence). This CDR3 region has 15 residues. This CDR3 is CASSRGPTGPDTQYF. CDR3 DNA sequence: TGTGCCAGCAGCCGGGGACCGACCGGCCCAGATACGCAGTATTTT.

As for this clonotype: This may be a read error, as it is one base from a much larger clone. This chain links TRBV9 with TRBJ2-3; no firm D call. The length of the CDR3 is 14 residues. Germline values: CDR1 SGDLS, CDR2 YYNGEE. CDR3 residues: CASSVRLDADMQYF. CDR3 bases: TGTGCCAGCAGCGTACGGCTAGATGCAGATATGCAGTATTTT.

V gene TRBV2 combines with J gene TRBJ1-2, with TRBD1 as a possible D gene (5 bases). This CDR3 is built from 13 residues. The V gene's germline CDR1 is SNHLY and CDR2 FYNNEI. With 2 bases removed from V and 9 bases from J, the gap between germline ends came to 13 bases. The CDR3 reads CASSERTDKRYTF. The DNA of the CDR3 is TGTGCCAGCAGTGAACGCACGGACAAGCGCTACACCTTC.

This clonotype has a single count. The gene calls are TRBV5-1 and TRBJ2-2; D gene unclear. The CDR3 runs 13 residues. Looked up from germline, CDR1 is SGHRS and CDR2 is YFSETQ. V was pared by 4 bases and J by 6 bases, with 10 bases between. Here the CDR3 DNA reads TGCGCCAGCAGCGGTTTTTACGCCGGGGAGCTGTTTTTT. Translating gives CASSGFYAGELFF.

The CDR3 nucleotides are TGTGCCAGCAGCTTAGGTGTCCGGGACAGACCCTACGAGCAGTACTTC. It specifies CASSLGVRDRPYEQYF. This chain links TRBV7-9 with TRBJ2-7, with TRBD1 identical over 7 bases. J was trimmed by 2 bases and V by 1 base; bases with no gene match: 8. Per germline, CDR1 SEHNR and CDR2 FQNEAQ (reference sequence). The CDR3 runs to 16 residues.

This clonotype was seen repeatedly, ten times or more. The chain links TRBV27 to TRBJ2-4; maybe TRBD2 (5 bases). This CDR3 contains 14 residues. Trimming cost V 8 bases and J 1 base, with 12 bases left between them. Germline V gene data show CDR1 as MNHEY and CDR2 as SMNVEV (reference sequence). CDR3: CASPRRWAKNIQYF. CDR3 bases: TGTGCCAGCCCCCGGAGGTGGGCCAAAAACATTCAGTACTTC.

The chain links TRBV11-2 to TRBJ2-3; D possibly corresponds to TRBD1 (5 bases). Trimming stripped 1 base from V and 6 bases from J, with 11 bases between. There are 14 residues in the CDR3. From germline, CDR1 is SGHAT and CDR2 FQNNGV. CDR3 DNA: TGTGCCAGCAGCTTAGGGGCAGGGATGGATACGCAGTATTTT. Amino acids: CASSLGAGMDTQYF. Full variable domain (missing parts from reference TRBV11-2 and TRBJ2-3): EAGVAQSPRYKIIEKRQSVAFWCNPISGHATLYWYQQILGQGPKLLIQFQNNGVVDDSQLPKDRFSAERLKGVDSTLKIQPAKLEDSAVYLCASSLGAGMDTQYFGPGTRLTVL.

As for this clonotype: This may come from a read error, since a much larger clone is one base off. The chain recombines TRBV29-1 with TRBJ2-1; 10 bases agree with TRBD1. This CDR3 is 12 amino acids long. V dropped 7 bases and J dropped 6; count of bases not matched to a gene: 3. Germline V gene sequence: CDR1 SQVTM, CDR2 ANQGSEA. The CDR3 DNA reads as TGCAGCGCGGACAGGGGGTGCAATGAGCAGTTCTTC. It specifies CSADRGCNEQFF.

The gene calls are TRBV4-1 and TRBJ2-1, with D tentatively TRBD2 (6 bases). Germline CDR1 is MGHRA and CDR2 is YSYEKL. Trimming stripped 1 base from V and 0 bases from J, with 13 bases between. The CDR3 runs to 17 residues. CDR3 amino acids: CASSQVGTGLSYNEQFF. Here the CDR3 DNA reads TGCGCCAGCAGCCAAGTAGGGACGGGACTCTCCTACAATGAGCAGTTCTTC.

For this clonotype: A much larger clone lies one base from this, so it may be a read error. This sequence joins TRBV12-3 or TRBV12-4 and TRBJ2-1; no definite D call. Judging by the DNA end, TRBJ2-7 fits better; the J call may be wrong. The CDR3 has 15 residues. The CDR3 nucleotides are TGTGCCAGCAGCACAGCTTGGTCCTCCTACAATGAGCAGTACTTC. It yields the protein CASSTAWSSYNEQYF.

The chain links TRBV30 to TRBJ2-1, with D possibly matching TRBD1 (6 bases). CDR1 and CDR2 (germline): GTSNPN, SVGIG (reference sequence). The CDR3 length is 15 residues. Deletions cut 0 bases from V and 5 bases from J, with 14 bases between. The CDR3 coding sequence is TGTGCCTGGAGTGTAAACACAGGACAGAACAATGAGCAGTTCTTC. Its protein product is CAWSVNTGQNNEQFF.

This chain links TRBV3-1 with TRBJ1-2; D perhaps matches TRBD1 (6 bases). Germline V gene sequence: CDR1 LGHDT, CDR2 YNNKEL (reference sequence). The V end was cut by 0 bases, the J end by 4 bases, with 12 bases between. The CDR3 is 15 amino acids. The CDR3 DNA is TGTGCCAGCAGCCAAGAAAGGACAGCGCCCTATGGCTACACCTTC. Encoded protein: CASSQERTAPYGYTF. Variable domain in full (rest from reference TRBV3-1 and TRBJ1-2): DTAVSQTPKYLVTQMGNDKSIKCEQNLGHDTMYWYKQDSKKFLKIMFSYNNKELIINETVPNRFSPKSPDKAHLNLHINSLELGDSAVYFCASSQERTAPYGYTFGSGTRLTVV.

The V and J genes are TRBV20-1 and TRBJ2-3, with a possible D match to TRBD1 (6 bases). The V gene's germline CDR1 is DFQATT and CDR2 SNEGSKA (reference sequence). The CDR3 has 13 residues. Trimming removed 6 bases from V and 1 base from J, with 11 bases in between. The CDR3 nucleotides are TGCAGTGCGTGGGACACAGGCACAGATACGCAGTATTTT. This sequence encodes CSAWDTGTDTQYF.